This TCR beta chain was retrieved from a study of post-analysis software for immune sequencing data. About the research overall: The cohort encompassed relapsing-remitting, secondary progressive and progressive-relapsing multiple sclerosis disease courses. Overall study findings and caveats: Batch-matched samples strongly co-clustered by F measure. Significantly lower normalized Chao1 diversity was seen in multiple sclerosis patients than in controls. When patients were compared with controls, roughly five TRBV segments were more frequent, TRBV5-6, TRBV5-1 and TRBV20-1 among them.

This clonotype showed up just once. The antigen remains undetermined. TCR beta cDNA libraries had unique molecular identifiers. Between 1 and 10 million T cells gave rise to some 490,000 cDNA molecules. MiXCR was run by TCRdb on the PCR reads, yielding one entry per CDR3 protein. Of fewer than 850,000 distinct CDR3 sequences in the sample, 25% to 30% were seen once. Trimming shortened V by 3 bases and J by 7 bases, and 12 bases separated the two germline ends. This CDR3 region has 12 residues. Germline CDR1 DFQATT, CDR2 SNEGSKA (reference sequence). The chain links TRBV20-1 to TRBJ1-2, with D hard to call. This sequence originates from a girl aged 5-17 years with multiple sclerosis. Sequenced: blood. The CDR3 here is CSASSSGVGYTF. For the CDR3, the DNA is TGCAGTGCTAGTTCTAGTGGGGTTGGCTACACCTTC.